The next 13 T cell receptor beta chains were all read from a single sample in a study of Tregs in tolerant kidney transplant recipients. The antigens of these receptors remain unknown. Recipient PBMCs carried a CFSE label and met irradiated graft donor PBMCs for over 5 days before FACS sorting. Profiled with immunoSEQ multiplex PCR; TCRdb holds only in-frame clones, not every one. The sample includes under 20,000 clones, over 40% seen only once; the top ten take over 3%. Sequences were derived from CD4+ T cells from blood cultured with allogeneic cells, sampled before the transplant. The source of these receptors is a human patient who received a combined kidney and bone marrow transplant.

The chain couples TRBV27 to TRBJ2-2; D might be TRBD2 (5 bases). Trimming took 5 bases from V and 4 from J, leaving 8 bases between them. The CDR3 has 13 amino acids. CDR1 and CDR2 (germline): MNHEY, SMNVEV (reference sequence). CDR3 sequence reads: CASSLRGTGELFF. CDR3 DNA: TGTGCCAGCAGTCTCCGGGGCACCGGGGAGCTGTTTTTT.

The chain joins TRBV9 to TRBJ1-2; D gene uncertain. Trimming left V 5 bases short and J 4 bases short, with 12 bases between. Germline V CDR1 and CDR2: SGDLS, YYNGEE. This CDR3 region has 13 residues. The CDR3 DNA reads TGTGCCAGCAGTATAGTGCCCCGCTATGGCTACACCTTC. Its protein is CASSIVPRYGYTF.

The chain combines TRBV7-2 with TRBJ1-4; D uncertain. V dropped 2 bases and J dropped 7 bases, with 14 bases sitting between them. The length of the CDR3 is 15 residues. Germline CDR1 SGHTA, CDR2 FQGNSA. The CDR3 nucleotides read TGTGCCAGCAGCTTATCAGGAATCGGATTTGAAAAACTGTTTTTT. Amino acid sequence: CASSLSGIGFEKLFF.

V usage is TRBV5-6 and J usage is TRBJ1-1; no definite D call. CDR3 length: 13 residues. The V gene lost 1 base and the J gene lost 4 bases, with 8 bases spanning the gap. Germline lookup yields CDR1 SGHDT and CDR2 YYEEEE. This CDR3 is CASSLRPGTEAFF. CDR3 DNA: TGTGCCAGCAGCTTGCGGCCGGGCACTGAAGCTTTCTTT. Supplemented by reference TRBV5-6 and TRBJ1-1, the full variable domain reads DAGVTQSPTHLIKTRGQQVTLRCSPKSGHDTVSWYQQALGQGPQFIFQYYEEEERQRGNFPDRFSGHQFPNYSSELNVNALLLGDSALYLCASSLRPGTEAFFGQGTRLTVV.

This clone has just a few counts. The rearrangement links TRBV5-4 to TRBJ1-5; D not certain. V was shortened by 4 bases and J by 3 bases, with 11 bases between the two germline ends. This CDR3 spans 14 amino acids. CDR1 is SGHNT and CDR2 is YYREEE in the germline V gene (reference sequence). CDR3 region: CASSEGLVNQPQHF. CDR3 bases: TGTGCCAGCAGCGAGGGTTTGGTCAATCAGCCCCAGCATTTT.

This clone was detected only once. The chain recombines TRBV21-1 with TRBJ1-1. TRBV21-1 is recorded as a pseudogene. The CDR3 length is 15 residues. The CDR3 DNA is TGTGCCAGCCCCCGCCCTGCGTCCAGCGGGACTGAAGCTTTCTTT. Translation gives CASPRPASSGTEAFF.

By share, this clone counts as medium-sized. The V gene is TRBV2, the J gene TRBJ1-1; 8 positions match TRBD1. Germline V lookup: CDR1 SNHLY, CDR2 FYNNEI. The CDR3 consists of 14 residues. The J segment lost 4 bases and the V segment lost 4 bases, leaving 5 bases of the junction unmatched. CDR3 sequence: CASSGQGRGTEAFF. The CDR3 DNA follows: TGTGCCAGCAGTGGACAGGGGCGCGGCACTGAAGCTTTCTTT.

The V and J genes are TRBV2 and TRBJ2-7; 10 bases map to TRBD2. This CDR3 contains 14 residues. Germline-derived CDR1 and CDR2 are SNHLY and FYNNEI. The ends lost 8 bases at V and 7 bases at J; junction bases unmatched: 11. CDR3 coding DNA: TGTGCCAGCTTACGGCTAGCGGGAGTGAAAGAGCAGTACTTC. This translates into CASLRLAGVKEQYF.

The V gene is TRBV29-1, the J gene TRBJ1-1, with 8 bases that match TRBD1. This CDR3 has 13 residues. Germline loops: CDR1 SQVTM, CDR2 ANQGSEA. Trimming at V came to 6 bases and at J to 1 base, leaving 4 bases not matched to a gene. DNA of the CDR3: TGCAGCGTCGACAGGGGACGGAACACTGAAGCTTTCTTT. Protein sequence: CSVDRGRNTEAFF.

The CDR3 coding sequence is TGTGCCAGCAGTTCGGTGATAGGGGCCACCGGGGAGCTGTTTTTT. Encoded protein: CASSSVIGATGELFF. This chain joins TRBV5-4 and TRBJ2-2, with D perhaps TRBD1 (5 bases). Germline V CDR1 and CDR2: SGHNT, YYREEE (reference sequence). The CDR3 consists of 15 residues. V gave up 5 bases and J gave up 4 bases, with 15 bases separating them. The complete variable domain, with remaining parts taken from reference TRBV5-4 and TRBJ2-2, reads ETGVTQSPTHLIKTRGQQVTLRCSSQSGHNTVSWYQQALGQGPQFIFQYYREEENGRGNFPPRFSGLQFPNYSSELNVNALELDDSALYLCASSSVIGATGELFFGEGSRLTVL.

This chain links TRBV12-5 with TRBJ2-7, with 8 bases aligning to TRBD2. CDR3 size: 16 residues. J lost 6 bases, V lost 0 bases, and 10 bases had no gene match. Looked up from germline, CDR1 is LGHNT and CDR2 is FRNRAP. CDR3 coding DNA: TGTGCTAGTGGTTTGGTACTTTCCTCGGGGGGGGGCGAGCAGTACTTC. Translating it yields CASGLVLSSGGGEQYF.

V and J are TRBV7-8 and TRBJ1-2; 8 bases fit TRBD1. The CDR3 runs to 13 residues. V trimming: 5 bases; J trimming: 8 bases; junction bases outside the gene matches: 7. CDR1 and CDR2 from the germline V gene are SGHVS and FQNEAQ. The CDR3 here is CASSPGQGWGYTF. CDR3 in DNA: TGTGCCAGCAGCCCCGGACAGGGTTGGGGCTACACCTTC.

This chain joins TRBV11-3 and TRBJ2-1, with 8 bases matching TRBD2. Germline V CDR1 and CDR2: SGHNT, YENEEA. V lost 4 bases and J lost 5; bases outside the gene matches: 7. CDR3 length equals 15 residues. The CDR3 sequence is CASSSGLAGHNEQFF. Written as DNA, the CDR3 is TGTGCCAGCAGCTCGGGGCTAGCGGGCCACAATGAGCAGTTCTTC.